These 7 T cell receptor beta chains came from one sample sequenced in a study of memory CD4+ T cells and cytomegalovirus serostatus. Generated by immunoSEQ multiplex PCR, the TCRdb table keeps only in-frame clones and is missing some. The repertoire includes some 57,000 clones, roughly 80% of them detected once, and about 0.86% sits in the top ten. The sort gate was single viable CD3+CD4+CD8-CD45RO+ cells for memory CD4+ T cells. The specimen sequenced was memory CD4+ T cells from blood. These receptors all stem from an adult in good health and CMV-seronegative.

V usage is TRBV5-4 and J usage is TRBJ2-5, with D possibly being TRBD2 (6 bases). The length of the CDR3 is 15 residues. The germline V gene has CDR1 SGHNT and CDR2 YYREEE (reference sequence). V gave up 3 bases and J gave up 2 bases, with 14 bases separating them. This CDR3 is CASSSPGGTQETQYF. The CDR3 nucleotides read TGTGCCAGCAGCTCCCCCGGCGGGACTCAAGAGACCCAGTACTTC.

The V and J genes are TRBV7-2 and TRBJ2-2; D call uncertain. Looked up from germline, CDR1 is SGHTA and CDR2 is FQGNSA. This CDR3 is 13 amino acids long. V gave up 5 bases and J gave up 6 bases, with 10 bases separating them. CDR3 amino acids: CASSPFGPGELFF. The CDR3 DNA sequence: TGTGCCAGCAGCCCTTTCGGGCCCGGGGAGCTGTTTTTT.

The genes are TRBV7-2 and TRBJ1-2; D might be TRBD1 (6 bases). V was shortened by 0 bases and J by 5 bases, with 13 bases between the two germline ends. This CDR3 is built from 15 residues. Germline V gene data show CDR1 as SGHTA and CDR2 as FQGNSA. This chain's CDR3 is CASSLALGTQYGYTF. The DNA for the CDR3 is TGTGCCAGCAGCTTAGCGCTCGGGACACAGTATGGCTACACCTTC.

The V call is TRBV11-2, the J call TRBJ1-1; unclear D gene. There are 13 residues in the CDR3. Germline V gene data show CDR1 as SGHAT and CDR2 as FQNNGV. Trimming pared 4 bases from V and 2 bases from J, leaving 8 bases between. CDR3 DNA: TGTGCCAGCAGCTACGTGTCCAACACTGAAGCTTTCTTT. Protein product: CASSYVSNTEAFF.

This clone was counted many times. The DNA for the CDR3 is TGTGCCAGCAGCGCTCTTAAAGGTGGCGATTCTGGAAACACCATATATTTT. It codes for CASSALKGGDSGNTIYF. The chain recombines TRBV9 with TRBJ1-3; D remains unclear. The CDR3 is 17 amino acids. Germline CDR1 reads SGDLS; CDR2 reads YYNGEE. Trimming left V 3 bases short and J 1 base short, with 17 bases between.

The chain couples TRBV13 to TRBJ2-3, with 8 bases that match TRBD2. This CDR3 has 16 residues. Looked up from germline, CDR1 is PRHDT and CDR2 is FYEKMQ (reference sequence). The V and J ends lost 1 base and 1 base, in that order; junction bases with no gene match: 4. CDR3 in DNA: TGTGCCAGCAGCTTAGATAAAGCGGGAGGCACAGATACGCAGTATTTT. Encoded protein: CASSLDKAGGTDTQYF. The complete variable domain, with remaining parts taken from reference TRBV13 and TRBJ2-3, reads AAGVIQSPRHLIKEKRETATLKCYPIPRHDTVYWYQQGPGQDPQFLISFYEKMQSDKGSIPDRFSAQQFSDYHSELNMSSLELGDSALYFCASSLDKAGGTDTQYFGPGTRLTVL.

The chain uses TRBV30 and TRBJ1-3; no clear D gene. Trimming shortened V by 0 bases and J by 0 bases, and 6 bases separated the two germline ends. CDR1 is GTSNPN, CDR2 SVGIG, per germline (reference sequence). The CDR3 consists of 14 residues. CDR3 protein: CAWSVKSSGNTIYF. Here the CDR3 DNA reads TGTGCCTGGAGTGTAAAGAGCTCTGGAAACACCATATATTTT.